This T cell receptor (beta chain) was profiled in a study of T cells in Graves' hyperthyroidism and ophthalmopathy. CDR3 length: 16 residues. V was clipped by 5 bases and J by 2 bases, with 16 bases between them. Germline CDR1 is SEHNR and CDR2 is FQNEAQ (reference sequence). The TCR beta CDR3 regions underwent amplification using RNA transcripts as the source. With the HTBI primer set, the TCR CDR3 went through a first round of RT-PCR. In TCRdb, the multiplex PCR reads were re-called with MiXCR into one record per CDR3 protein. The profile shows about 210,000 distinct CDR3 sequences, under 20% of them singletons.

The sequencing sample was made of blood. The V and J genes are TRBV7-9 and TRBJ2-1; possible D gene TRBD2, 6 bases. This TCR came from a man aged 50 to 60 with Graves' hyperthyroidism. The DNA of the CDR3 is TGTGCCAGCAGCCAGACTAGGGGACTGGCCTACAATGAGCAGTTCTTC. The encoded protein is CASSQTRGLAYNEQFF.